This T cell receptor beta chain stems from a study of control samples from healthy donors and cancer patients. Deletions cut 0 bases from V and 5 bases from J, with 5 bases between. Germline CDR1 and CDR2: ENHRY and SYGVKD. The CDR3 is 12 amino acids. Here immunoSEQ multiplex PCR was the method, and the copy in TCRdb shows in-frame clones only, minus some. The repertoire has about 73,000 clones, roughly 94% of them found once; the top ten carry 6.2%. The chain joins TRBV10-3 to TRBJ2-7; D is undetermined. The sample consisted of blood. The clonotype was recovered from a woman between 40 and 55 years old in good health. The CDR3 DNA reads TGTGCCATCAGTGAGTCGACGGACGAGCAGTACTTC. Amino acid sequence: CAISESTDEQYF.